Each of the 23 T cell receptor beta chains below was sequenced from the same sample in a study of blood T cell repertoires in COVID-19. Here immunoSEQ multiplex PCR was the method, and the copy in TCRdb shows in-frame clones only, minus some. The data contain 200,000 to 250,000 clones, about 79% of them singletons. The sample was PBMCs or T cells enriched from blood (not recorded which). Every receptor here comes from a woman aged 55-75 years who had recovered from COVID-19.

The CDR3 region has the DNA TGTGCCAGCAGCGGCAGCCCGGGACACTTCCTCTATGGCTACACCTTC. This gives the protein CASSGSPGHFLYGYTF. The chain employs TRBV7-2 and TRBJ1-2, with D maybe TRBD1 (6 bases). This CDR3 comprises 16 residues. In germline, CDR1 is SGHTA, CDR2 FQGNSA. Trimming shortened V by 5 bases and J by 4 bases, and 20 bases separated the two germline ends.

The chain recombines TRBV12-3 or TRBV12-4 with TRBJ1-2; 9 nucleotides align to TRBD1. The CDR3 length is 13 residues. V dropped 6 bases and J dropped 7; count of bases not matched to a gene: 6. The CDR3 DNA reads TGTGCCAGCAGGCCGGGACAGGGATCTGGCTACACCTTC. Translation gives CASRPGQGSGYTF.

This chain joins TRBV6-5 and TRBJ1-5; D is ambiguous. The CDR3 spans 15 residues. V lost 7 bases to trimming and J lost 0 bases, with 13 bases between them. From germline, CDR1 is MNHEY and CDR2 SVGAGI. The CDR3 reads CASTGGMHSNQPQHF. The DNA for the CDR3 is TGTGCCAGCACCGGAGGGATGCATAGCAATCAGCCCCAGCATTTT.

V usage is TRBV29-1 and J usage is TRBJ1-1, with D tentatively TRBD1 (5 bases). The V gene lost 8 bases and the J gene lost 3 bases, with 16 bases spanning the gap. This CDR3 contains 13 residues. The germline gives CDR1 SQVTM, CDR2 ANQGSEA. The CDR3 region is CSFVPPGYTEAFF. The CDR3 nucleotides are TGCAGCTTCGTACCACCAGGGTACACTGAAGCTTTCTTT.

The chain links TRBV4-2 to TRBJ2-2; 7 nucleotides agree with TRBD2. Germline lookup yields CDR1 LGHNA and CDR2 YNFKEQ. The CDR3 contains 15 residues. J lost 4 bases, V lost 1 base, and 3 bases had no gene match. As DNA, the CDR3 is TGTGCCAGCAGCCAAGGGGGAGGGCCCACCGGGGAGCTGTTTTTT. Its translation is CASSQGGGPTGELFF.

The V and J genes are TRBV12-3 or TRBV12-4 and TRBJ1-2, with D hard to call. Deletions cut 5 bases from V and 8 bases from J, with 15 bases between. This CDR3 spans 13 amino acids. The CDR3 loop is CASSPRGSEGYTF. DNA of the CDR3: TGTGCCAGCAGTCCACGGGGTTCTGAGGGCTACACCTTC.

Ten or more counts support this clone. V is TRBV7-8 and J is TRBJ2-1; 10 bases fit TRBD1. From germline, CDR1 is SGHVS and CDR2 FQNEAQ. CDR3 length: 16 residues. J gave up 3 bases and V 5 bases, and 7 bases lay outside the gene matches. The CDR3 region is CASSLYRTGGYNEQFF. CDR3 coding DNA: TGTGCCAGCAGCCTATACCGGACAGGGGGCTACAATGAGCAGTTCTTC.

V is TRBV11-1 and J is TRBJ2-3, with 7 positions matching TRBD1. Germline CDR1 and CDR2: SGHAT and FQDESV (reference sequence). The V and J ends lost 5 bases and 6 bases, in that order; junction bases with no gene match: 11. The CDR3 totals 15 residues. The CDR3 region is CASSLDRSVGDTQYF. Here the CDR3 DNA reads TGTGCCAGCAGCCTGGACAGGTCCGTAGGGGATACGCAGTATTTT.

This clone was seen just once. The V and J genes are TRBV11-3 and TRBJ2-7; 7 nucleotides agree with TRBD1. The CDR3 contains 15 residues. CDR1 and CDR2 (germline): SGHNT, YENEEA. The V segment lost 4 bases and the J segment 2 bases; nucleotides outside the gene matches: 8. The CDR3 bases are TGTGCCAGCAGCTCAAGTAAAGACAGGGCCTACGAGCAGTACTTC. Its translation is CASSSSKDRAYEQYF.

The chain employs TRBV28 and TRBJ1-3; unclear D gene. The CDR3 runs to 15 residues. Between the trimmed V and J ends, which lost 8 bases and 0 bases, there was a span of 14 bases. Germline values: CDR1 MDHEN, CDR2 SYDVKM. The chain's CDR3 is CASSTGSSSGNTIYF. CDR3 bases: TGTGCCAGCTCTACCGGGTCGAGCTCTGGAAACACCATATATTTT.

V usage is TRBV9 and J usage is TRBJ2-7, with 7 bases matching TRBD2. J was trimmed by 1 base and V by 0 bases; bases with no gene match: 4. The germline CDR1 and CDR2 sequences are SGDLS and YYNGEE. This CDR3 region has 15 residues. The CDR3 loop reads CASSVAPSGSYEQYF. The CDR3 DNA is TGTGCCAGCAGCGTAGCCCCTAGCGGTTCCTACGAGCAGTACTTC.

The rearrangement joins TRBV4-3 to TRBJ1-1; no definite D call. The germline V gene encodes CDR1 LGHNA and CDR2 YSLEER. This CDR3 comprises 13 residues. The V and J ends lost 4 bases and 0 bases respectively, with 6 bases between them. The CDR3 sequence is CASSLTVNTEAFF. In DNA, the CDR3 is TGCGCCAGCAGCCTAACGGTGAACACTGAAGCTTTCTTT.

This chain connects TRBV10-1 to TRBJ1-1; D is undetermined. CDR1 and CDR2 (germline): WNHNN, SYGVQD (reference sequence). V was cut by 6 bases and J by 0 bases, with 14 bases left in between. This CDR3 spans 15 amino acids. CDR3 nucleotides: TGCGCCAGCAGCGACCCGAACAGATTGAACACTGAAGCTTTCTTT. Amino acid sequence: CASSDPNRLNTEAFF.

The V and J genes are TRBV7-9 and TRBJ1-1; D perhaps matches TRBD1 (6 bases). V was cut by 3 bases and J by 7 bases, with 15 bases left in between. This CDR3 spans 14 amino acids. Germline V lookup: CDR1 SEHNR, CDR2 FQNEAQ (reference sequence). The CDR3 nucleotides are TGTGCCAGCAGCTTTTCCCAGGGGCTAAGTGAAGCTTTCTTT. Encoded protein: CASSFSQGLSEAFF.

The V gene is TRBV29-1, the J gene TRBJ1-1; weak D call: TRBD1 (6 bases). V lost 6 bases to trimming and J lost 2 bases, with 16 bases between them. CDR1 and CDR2 (germline): SQVTM, ANQGSEA. The CDR3 is made up of 14 amino acids. CDR3 bases: TGCAGCGTGGGTAATATGGGACACAACACTGAAGCTTTCTTT. It translates to CSVGNMGHNTEAFF.

The V and J genes are TRBV5-1 and TRBJ2-3; 8 bases fit TRBD2. The V gene end was trimmed by 4 bases and the J gene end by 0 bases; junction bases not matched to a gene: 7. This CDR3 region has 16 residues. The germline gives CDR1 SGHRS, CDR2 YFSETQ. The CDR3 nucleotides read TGCGCCAGCAGCGCTCAACTAGCGGCAAGCACAGATACGCAGTATTTT. This gives the protein CASSAQLAASTDTQYF.

The chain couples TRBV4-1 to TRBJ2-3; 8 bases align to TRBD1. The V and J ends lost 4 bases and 1 base, in that order; junction bases with no gene match: 7. The CDR3 contains 16 residues. Germline CDR1 MGHRA, CDR2 YSYEKL. CDR3 in amino acids: CASSRGPGQGTDTQYF. The CDR3 nucleotides are TGCGCCAGCAGCCGGGGCCCGGGACAGGGCACAGATACGCAGTATTTT.

The V and J genes are TRBV20-1 and TRBJ1-1, with D possibly TRBD1 on 6 matching bases. Trimming removed 4 bases at V and 5 bases at J, with 8 bases between. Germline-derived CDR1 and CDR2 are DFQATT and SNEGSKA (reference sequence). The CDR3 covers 11 residues. The CDR3 nucleotides read TGCAGTGCTACACAGGGAACTGAAGCTTTCTTT. It specifies CSATQGTEAFF.

The rearrangement uses TRBV30 and TRBJ1-1; TRBD1 agrees at 8 bases. Germline assignment: CDR1 GTSNPN and CDR2 SVGIG (reference sequence). Trimming took 3 bases from V and 0 from J; bases not matched to a gene: 6. The CDR3 loop spans 15 amino acids. CDR3 sequence reads: CAWSRGRTMNTEAFF. CDR3 nucleotides: TGTGCCTGGAGCAGGGGGCGGACAATGAACACTGAAGCTTTCTTT.

This clone was counted between two and nine times. This chain links TRBV5-1 with TRBJ2-1; 11 nucleotides match TRBD2. Trimming took 4 bases from V and 6 from J; bases not matched to a gene: 3. This CDR3 is 14 amino acids long. Germline V gene data show CDR1 as SGHRS and CDR2 as YFSETQ. In nucleotides, the CDR3 is TGCGCCAGCAGCACCACTAGCGGGAGCAATGAGCAGTTCTTC. Translated, it gives CASSTTSGSNEQFF.

V is TRBV5-6 and J is TRBJ1-1; no firm D call. V was trimmed by 4 bases and J by 1 base, leaving 11 bases between them. In germline, CDR1 is SGHDT, CDR2 YYEEEE. CDR3 length: 14 amino acids. CDR3: CASSVDWKNTEAFF. CDR3 nucleotides: TGTGCCAGCAGCGTCGACTGGAAGAACACTGAAGCTTTCTTT.

This chain links TRBV6-1 with TRBJ2-7; possibly TRBD1 for D (6 bases). The CDR3 is 16 amino acids. The germline V gene has CDR1 MNHNS and CDR2 SASEGT. Deletions cut 4 bases from V and 3 bases from J, with 19 bases between. CDR3 sequence reads: CASSAHLQTGYYEQYF. CDR3 bases: TGTGCCAGCAGTGCACACCTACAGACAGGTTACTACGAGCAGTACTTC.

The chain has TRBV28 and TRBJ1-5; D call uncertain. Germline loops: CDR1 MDHEN, CDR2 SYDVKM. The CDR3 spans 12 residues. Trimming removed 4 bases from V and 6 bases from J, with 7 bases in between. CDR3 bases: TGTGCCAGCAGTTCCACGGGTCAGCCCCAGCATTTT. Translation gives CASSSTGQPQHF.